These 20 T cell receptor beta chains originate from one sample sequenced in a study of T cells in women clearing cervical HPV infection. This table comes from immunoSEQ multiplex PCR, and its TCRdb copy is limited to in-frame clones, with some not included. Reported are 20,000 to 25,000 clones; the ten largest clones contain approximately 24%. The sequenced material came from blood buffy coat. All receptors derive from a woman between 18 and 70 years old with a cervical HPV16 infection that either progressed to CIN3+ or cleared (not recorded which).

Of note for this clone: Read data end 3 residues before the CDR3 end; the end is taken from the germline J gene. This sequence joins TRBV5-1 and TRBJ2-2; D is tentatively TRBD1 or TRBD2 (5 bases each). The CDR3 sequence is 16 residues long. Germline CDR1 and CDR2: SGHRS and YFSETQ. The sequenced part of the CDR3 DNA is TGCGCCAGCAGCTTGGTCGGAGGTCAGGGTGGAGAAAAG. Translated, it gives CASSLVGGQGGEK. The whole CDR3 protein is CASSLVGGQGGEKLFF.

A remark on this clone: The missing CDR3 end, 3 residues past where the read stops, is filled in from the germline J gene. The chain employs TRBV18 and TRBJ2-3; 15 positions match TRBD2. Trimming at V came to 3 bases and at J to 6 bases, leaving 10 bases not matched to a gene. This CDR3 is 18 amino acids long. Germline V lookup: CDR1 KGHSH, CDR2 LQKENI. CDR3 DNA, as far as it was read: TGTGCCAGCTCACCGAATAAAGGGACTAGCGGGGGGATGGATACG. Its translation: CASSPNKGTSGGMDT. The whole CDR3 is CASSPNKGTSGGMDTQYF.

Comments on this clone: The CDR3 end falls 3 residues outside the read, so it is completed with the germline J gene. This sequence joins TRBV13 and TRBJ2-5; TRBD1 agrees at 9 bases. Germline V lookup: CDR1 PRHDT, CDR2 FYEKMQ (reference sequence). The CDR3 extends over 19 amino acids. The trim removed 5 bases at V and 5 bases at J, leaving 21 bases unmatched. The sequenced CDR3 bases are TGTGCCAGCAGCCCCGGACTTTCATCACAGGGGGCAGTCGGTGAGACC. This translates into CASSPGLSSQGAVGET. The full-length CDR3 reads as CASSPGLSSQGAVGETQYF.

CDR3 sequence reads: CSASSAQEMNTEAFF. The DNA read from the CDR3 is TGCAGTGCTAGTTCGGCACAGGAGATGAACACTGAA. This chain uses TRBV20-1 with TRBJ1-1, with a weak D call TRBD1 (5 bases). Sequencing ends 3 residues short of the CDR3 end; the germline J gene provides the rest. The CDR3 is made up of 15 amino acids. The V and J ends lost 3 bases and 0 bases respectively, with 14 bases between them. Per the germline V gene, CDR1 is DFQATT and CDR2 is SNEGSKA (reference sequence).

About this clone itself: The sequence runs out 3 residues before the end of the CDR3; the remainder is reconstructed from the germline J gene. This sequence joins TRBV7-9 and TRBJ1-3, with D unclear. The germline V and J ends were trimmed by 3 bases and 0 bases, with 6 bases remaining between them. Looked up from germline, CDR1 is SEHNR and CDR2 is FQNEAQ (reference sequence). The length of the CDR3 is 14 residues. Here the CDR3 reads CASSFSTSGNTIYF. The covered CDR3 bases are TGTGCCAGCAGCTTTAGTACCTCTGGAAACACC.

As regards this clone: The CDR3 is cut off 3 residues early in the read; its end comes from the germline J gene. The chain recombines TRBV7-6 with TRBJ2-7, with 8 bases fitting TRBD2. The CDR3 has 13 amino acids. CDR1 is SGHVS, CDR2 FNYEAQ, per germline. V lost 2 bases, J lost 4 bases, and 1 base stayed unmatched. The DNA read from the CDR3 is TGTGCCAGCAGCTTATCGGGGGGGTACGAG. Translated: CASSLSGGYE. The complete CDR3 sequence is CASSLSGGYEQYF.

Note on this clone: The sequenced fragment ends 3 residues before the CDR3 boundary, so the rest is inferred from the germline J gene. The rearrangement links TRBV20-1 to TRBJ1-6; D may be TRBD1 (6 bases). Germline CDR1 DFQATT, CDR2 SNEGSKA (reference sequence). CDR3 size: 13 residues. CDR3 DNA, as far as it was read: TGCAGTGCTCCCGATACAGGGTACGGGGCC. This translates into CSAPDTGYGA. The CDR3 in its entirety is CSAPDTGYGALHF.

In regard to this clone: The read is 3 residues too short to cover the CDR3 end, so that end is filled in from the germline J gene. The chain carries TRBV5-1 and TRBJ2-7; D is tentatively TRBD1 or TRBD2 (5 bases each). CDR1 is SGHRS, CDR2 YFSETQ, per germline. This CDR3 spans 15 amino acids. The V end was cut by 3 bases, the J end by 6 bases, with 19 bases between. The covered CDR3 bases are TGCGCCAGCAGCTCTGAGGGGCAGACGTGGGTCGAG. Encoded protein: CASSSEGQTWVE. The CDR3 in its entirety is CASSSEGQTWVEQYF.

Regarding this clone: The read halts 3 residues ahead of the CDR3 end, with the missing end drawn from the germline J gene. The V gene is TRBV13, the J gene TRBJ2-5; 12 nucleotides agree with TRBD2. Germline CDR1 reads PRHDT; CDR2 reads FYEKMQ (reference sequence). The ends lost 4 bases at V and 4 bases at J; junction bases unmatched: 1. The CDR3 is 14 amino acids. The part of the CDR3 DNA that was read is TGTGCCAGCAGCTCTAGCGGGGGGGCAGAGACC. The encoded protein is CASSSSGGAET. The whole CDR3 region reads CASSSSGGAETQYF.

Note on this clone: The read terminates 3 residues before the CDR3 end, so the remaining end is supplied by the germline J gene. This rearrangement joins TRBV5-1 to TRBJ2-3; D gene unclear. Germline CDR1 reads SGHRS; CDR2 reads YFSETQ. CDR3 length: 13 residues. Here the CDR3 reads CASSDRVQETQYF. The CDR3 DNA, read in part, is TGCGCCAGCAGCGACCGGGTACAAGAGACG.

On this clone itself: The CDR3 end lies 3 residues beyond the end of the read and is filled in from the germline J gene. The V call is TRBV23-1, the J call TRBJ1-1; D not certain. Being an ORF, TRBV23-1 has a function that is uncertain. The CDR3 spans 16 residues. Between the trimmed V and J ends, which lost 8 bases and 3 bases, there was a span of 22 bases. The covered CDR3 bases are TGCGCCAGCGGACTAAAACTACAACTCTTCGACACTGAA. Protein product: CASGLKLQLFDTE. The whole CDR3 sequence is CASGLKLQLFDTEAFF.

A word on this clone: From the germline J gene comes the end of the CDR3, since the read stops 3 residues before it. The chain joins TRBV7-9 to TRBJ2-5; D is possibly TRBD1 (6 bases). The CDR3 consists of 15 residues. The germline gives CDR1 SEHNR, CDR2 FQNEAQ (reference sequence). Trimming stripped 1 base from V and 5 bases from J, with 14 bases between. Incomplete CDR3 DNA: TGTGCCAGCAGCTTAGAGGTTGGGGGCGAGGAGACC. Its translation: CASSLEVGGEET. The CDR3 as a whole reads CASSLEVGGEETQYF.

The CDR3 sequence is CASSGVRLADQETQYF. CDR3 DNA (partial): TGTGCCAGCAGCGGGGTCAGACTAGCGGACCAAGAGACC. The chain carries TRBV5-4 and TRBJ2-5; 9 bases are shared with TRBD2. The CDR3 extends 3 residues past the end of the read, so its final part is completed from the germline J gene. Germline lookup yields CDR1 SGHNT and CDR2 YYREEE (reference sequence). The CDR3 runs 16 residues. V was pared by 4 bases and J by 0 bases, with 7 bases of the junction left unmatched.

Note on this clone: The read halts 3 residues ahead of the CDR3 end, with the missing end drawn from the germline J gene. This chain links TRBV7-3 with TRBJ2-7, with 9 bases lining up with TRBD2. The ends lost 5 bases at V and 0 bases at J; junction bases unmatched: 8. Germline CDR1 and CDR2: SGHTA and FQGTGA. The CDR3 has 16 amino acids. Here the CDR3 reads CASSLRRLAASYEQYF. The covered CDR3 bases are TGTGCCAGCAGCCTCCGGCGACTAGCGGCCTCCTACGAG.

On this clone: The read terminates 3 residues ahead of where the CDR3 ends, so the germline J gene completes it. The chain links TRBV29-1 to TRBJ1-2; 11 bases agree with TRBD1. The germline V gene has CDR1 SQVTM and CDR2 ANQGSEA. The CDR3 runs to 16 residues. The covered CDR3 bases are TGCAGCGTTTCATCAACGGACAGGGGGCGTTGGTGGGGC. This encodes CSVSSTDRGRWWG. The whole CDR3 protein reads CSVSSTDRGRWWGYTF.

The sequenced CDR3 bases are TGTGCCTGGAAGATAGGGGCGAGCTACGAG. The encoded protein is CAWKIGASYE. The full-length CDR3 reads as CAWKIGASYEQYF. The chain links TRBV30 to TRBJ2-7, with a possible D match to TRBD1 (5 bases). Coverage ceases 3 residues before the CDR3 finishes, and the germline J gene fills in the end. V was shortened by 4 bases and J by 3 bases, with 13 bases between the two germline ends. The CDR3 extends over 13 amino acids. Germline CDR1 GTSNPN, CDR2 SVGIG (reference sequence).

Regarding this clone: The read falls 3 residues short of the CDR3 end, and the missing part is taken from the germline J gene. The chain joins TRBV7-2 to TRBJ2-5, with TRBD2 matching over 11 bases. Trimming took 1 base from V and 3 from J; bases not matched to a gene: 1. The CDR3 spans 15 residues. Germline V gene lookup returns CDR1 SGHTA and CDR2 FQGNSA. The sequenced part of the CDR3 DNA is TGTGCCAGCAGCTTAGTGGGACTAGCGGAAGAGACC. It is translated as CASSLVGLAEET. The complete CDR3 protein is CASSLVGLAEETQYF.

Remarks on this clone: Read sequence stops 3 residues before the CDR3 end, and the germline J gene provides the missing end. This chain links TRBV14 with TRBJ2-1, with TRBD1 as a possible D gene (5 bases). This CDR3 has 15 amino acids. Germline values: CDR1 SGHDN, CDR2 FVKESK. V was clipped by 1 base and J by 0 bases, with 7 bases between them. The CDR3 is CASSQGTNSYNEQFF. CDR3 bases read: TGTGCCAGCAGCCAAGGGACAAACTCCTACAATGAG.

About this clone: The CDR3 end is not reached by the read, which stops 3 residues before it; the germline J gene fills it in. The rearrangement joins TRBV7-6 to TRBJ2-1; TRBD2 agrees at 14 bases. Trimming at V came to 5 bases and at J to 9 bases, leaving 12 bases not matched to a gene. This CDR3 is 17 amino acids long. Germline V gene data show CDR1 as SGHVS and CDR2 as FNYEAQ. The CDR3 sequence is CASSNRAGTSGSGEQFF. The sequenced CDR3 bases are TGTGCCAGCAGCAACCGGGCCGGGACTAGCGGGAGTGGTGAG.

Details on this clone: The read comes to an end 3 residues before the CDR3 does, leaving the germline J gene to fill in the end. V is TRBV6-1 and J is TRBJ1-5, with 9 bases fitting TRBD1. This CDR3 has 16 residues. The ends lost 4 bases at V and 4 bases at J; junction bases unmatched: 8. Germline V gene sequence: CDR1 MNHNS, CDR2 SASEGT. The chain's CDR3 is CASSGPGQGFNQPQHF. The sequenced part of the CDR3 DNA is TGTGCCAGCAGTGGTCCGGGACAGGGTTTTAATCAGCCC.